This entry lists 7 T cell receptor beta chains sequenced from one sample in a study of Graves' ophthalmopathy and Graves' hyperthyroidism. RNA transcripts yielded amplified TCR beta CDR3 regions. RT-PCR with HTBI primers came first, then second-round multiplex PCR. TCRdb reprocessed the multiplex PCR reads via MiXCR and lists one record per CDR3 protein. The table shows a few hundred thousand distinct CDR3 sequences, with roughly 17% occurring only once. Sequenced material: peripheral blood. The receptors stem from an adult woman with stable Graves' hyperthyroidism.

This clonotype was detected many times. In DNA, the CDR3 is TGTGCCAGCAGTGGCAGGGCTTCTAGGCAGCCCCAGCATTTT. Its protein is CASSGRASRQPQHF. This rearrangement joins TRBV6-1 to TRBJ1-5; possible D gene TRBD1, 5 bases. CDR1 and CDR2 from the germline V gene are MNHNS and SASEGT. V shed 4 bases and J shed 7 bases, with 14 bases lying between them. The CDR3 totals 14 residues.

The chain employs TRBV7-2 and TRBJ2-7; D perhaps matches TRBD2 (5 bases). V was pared by 1 base and J by 2 bases, with 9 bases between. CDR1 and CDR2 (germline): SGHTA, FQGNSA. The CDR3 extends over 14 amino acids. CDR3 nucleotide sequence: TGTGCCAGCAGCTTAGTGGTCGGGACCTACGAGCAGTACTTC. This sequence encodes CASSLVVGTYEQYF.

This clonotype was counted ten times or more. The chain carries TRBV28 and TRBJ2-2; D ambiguous. CDR1 is MDHEN and CDR2 is SYDVKM in the germline V gene. This CDR3 comprises 12 residues. The V gene lost 5 bases and the J gene lost 6 bases, with 7 bases spanning the gap. In DNA form, the CDR3 reads TGTGCCAGCAGTACCCAACCCGGGGAGCTGTTTTTT. It is translated as CASSTQPGELFF.

Ten or more counts support this clonotype. This sequence joins TRBV29-1 and TRBJ1-1, with D unresolved. This CDR3 contains 13 residues. Trimming took 1 base from V and 2 from J, leaving 8 bases between them. CDR1 and CDR2 (germline): SQVTM, ANQGSEA. This chain's CDR3 is CSVEGQRNTEAFF. CDR3 DNA sequence: TGCAGCGTTGAAGGCCAGAGAAACACTGAAGCTTTCTTT.

This clonotype was counted ten times or more. The chain couples TRBV12-3 or TRBV12-4 to TRBJ2-7, with D unresolved. The CDR3 totals 14 residues. The V gene lost 7 bases and the J gene lost 2 bases, with 15 bases spanning the gap. CDR3 protein: CASTNVDPTYEQYF. CDR3 in DNA: TGTGCCAGCACGAACGTCGACCCAACCTACGAGCAGTACTTC.

This clonotype has just one count. The rearrangement uses TRBV19 and TRBJ2-5; 9 bases line up with TRBD1. J gave up 4 bases and V 7 bases, and 4 bases lay outside the gene matches. CDR3 length: 13 residues. Germline lookup yields CDR1 LNHDA and CDR2 SQIVND (reference sequence). The CDR3 DNA reads TGTGCCAGTACTAAGGACAGGGGAGAGACCCAGTACTTC. This gives the protein CASTKDRGETQYF. The entire variable domain, with the rest obtained from reference TRBV19 and TRBJ2-5, is as follows: DGGITQSPKYLFRKEGQNVTLSCEQNLNHDAMYWYRQDPGQGLRLIYYSQIVNDFQKGDIAEGYSVSREKKESFPLTVTSAQKNPTAFYLCASTKDRGETQYFGPGTRLLVL.

This clonotype was observed at least ten times. V gene TRBV28 combines with J gene TRBJ2-7; 7 positions match TRBD2. The V segment lost 7 bases and the J segment 1 base; nucleotides outside the gene matches: 13. Germline CDR1 MDHEN, CDR2 SYDVKM. The CDR3 extends over 16 amino acids. CDR3 coding DNA: TGTGCCAGCACTTCAATACCTCGGACTAGTTCCTACGAGCAGTACTTC. Translating gives CASTSIPRTSSYEQYF.